Below, 22 T cell receptor beta chains from the same sample are listed, as sequenced in a study of T cells of healthy individuals. TCRdb re-derived calls from the 5' RACE reads in MiXCR, one entry per CDR3 protein. The sample yields about 100,000 distinct CDR3 sequences, approximately 18% seen once. The receptors shown here come from a human donor in good health.

This clonotype was observed many times. V usage is TRBV3-1 and J usage is TRBJ2-1; 8 bases align to TRBD2. Trimming cost V 3 bases and J 8 bases; bases outside gene matches: 6. CDR1 is LGHDT, CDR2 YNNKEL, per germline (reference sequence). This CDR3 comprises 14 residues. The CDR3 here is CASSHSGRGDEQFF. The CDR3 DNA sequence: TGTGCCAGCAGCCACTCCGGGAGGGGGGATGAGCAGTTCTTC.

The V and J genes are TRBV4-1 and TRBJ1-5, with D perhaps matching TRBD1 (6 bases). Looked up from germline, CDR1 is MGHRA and CDR2 is YSYEKL. Trimming took 4 bases from V and 1 from J, leaving 8 bases between them. The CDR3 runs to 14 residues. The chain's CDR3 is CASSRQESNQPQHF. Here the CDR3 DNA reads TGCGCCAGCAGCCGACAGGAAAGCAATCAGCCCCAGCATTTT.

This clonotype was seen at least ten times. The chain employs TRBV18 and TRBJ2-2, with TRBD2 as a possible D gene (5 bases). Between the trimmed V and J ends, which lost 4 bases and 5 bases, there was a span of 8 bases. Germline V CDR1 and CDR2: KGHSH, LQKENI. The CDR3 runs 13 residues. CDR3 region: CASSQLGTGELFF. For the CDR3, the DNA is TGTGCCAGCTCACAACTAGGAACCGGGGAGCTGTTTTTT. Variable domain in full (rest from reference TRBV18 and TRBJ2-2): NAGVMQNPRHLVRRRGQEARLRCSPMKGHSHVYWYRQLPEEGLKFMVYLQKENIIDESGMPKERFSAEFPKEGPSILRIQQVVRGDSAAYFCASSQLGTGELFFGEGSRLTVL.

This clonotype was seen a single time. This chain connects TRBV4-3 to TRBJ2-2; 8 positions match TRBD1. V shed 1 base and J 4 bases; nucleotides not matched to a gene: 5. This CDR3 region has 16 residues. CDR1 LGHNA and CDR2 YSLEER come from the germline V gene. DNA for the CDR3: TGCGCCAGCAGCCAAGGACAGGGGAGTTCCACCGGGGAGCTGTTTTTT. This encodes CASSQGQGSSTGELFF.

V gene TRBV20-1 combines with J gene TRBJ2-7, with 10 bases identical to TRBD2. The trim removed 1 base at V and 3 bases at J, leaving 6 bases unmatched. CDR1 and CDR2 from the germline V gene are DFQATT and SNEGSKA (reference sequence). There are 15 residues in the CDR3. DNA of the CDR3: TGCAGTGCTAGAGGCGGACTAGCGGTGAACTACGAGCAGTACTTC. It specifies CSARGGLAVNYEQYF.

This clonotype occurred a few times. The chain recombines TRBV20-1 with TRBJ2-3; TRBD2 agrees at 10 bases. Germline lookup yields CDR1 DFQATT and CDR2 SNEGSKA (reference sequence). J gave up 2 bases and V 3 bases, and 8 bases lay outside the gene matches. This CDR3 contains 16 residues. The DNA of the CDR3 is TGCAGTGCTAGTTCTGCTAGCGGGAGTTTCACAGATACGCAGTATTTT. Amino acids: CSASSASGSFTDTQYF.

This clonotype was observed a few times. This rearrangement joins TRBV7-3 to TRBJ2-5; possibly TRBD1 or TRBD2 for D (7 bases each). Trimming removed 2 bases at V and 3 bases at J, with 10 bases between. The CDR3 has 14 amino acids. CDR1 is SGHTA, CDR2 FQGTGA, per germline. This CDR3 reads CASSLQGGEETQYF. The CDR3 DNA follows: TGTGCCAGCAGCTTACAGGGGGGGGAAGAGACCCAGTACTTC.

This clonotype showed up just a few times. The DNA of the CDR3 is TGTGCCAGCAGCTTAGGTTTCCTAGCGGGGGGCCAATCAGAGATTCAGTACTTC. Translated, it gives CASSLGFLAGGQSEIQYF. The genes are TRBV7-2 and TRBJ2-4; 11 positions match TRBD2. J was trimmed by 10 bases and V by 1 base; bases with no gene match: 15. The CDR3 is 18 amino acids. Germline V lookup: CDR1 SGHTA, CDR2 FQGNSA.

In this sample, this clonotype turned up a few times. The chain uses TRBV11-2 and TRBJ2-7; a possible D gene is TRBD1 (5 bases). Per the germline V gene, CDR1 is SGHAT and CDR2 is FQNNGV. CDR3 length: 15 amino acids. V was shortened by 0 bases and J by 5 bases, with 14 bases between the two germline ends. CDR3 sequence (DNA): TGTGCCAGCAGCTTAGATCCCAGGACAAGAAACGAGCAGTACTTC. It yields the protein CASSLDPRTRNEQYF.

This clonotype came up a few times. The V gene is TRBV20-1, the J gene TRBJ2-3; D is unresolved. The CDR3 spans 15 residues. Per the germline V gene, CDR1 is DFQATT and CDR2 is SNEGSKA (reference sequence). V shed 3 bases and J shed 0 bases, with 13 bases lying between them. The CDR3: CSARSLGSSTDTQYF. In nucleotides, the CDR3 is TGCAGTGCTAGGTCGTTAGGTTCTAGCACAGATACGCAGTATTTT.

This clonotype has a handful of counts. The chain is built from TRBV12-3 or TRBV12-4 and TRBJ1-6; no clear D gene. CDR3 length: 15 amino acids. Trimming removed 2 bases at V and 5 bases at J, with 10 bases between. The CDR3 here is CASSLSSQHNSPLHF. The CDR3 DNA reads as TGTGCCAGCAGTTTATCGAGCCAACATAATTCACCCCTCCACTTT.

V is TRBV12-5 and J is TRBJ2-1, with no clear D. Germline V gene sequence: CDR1 LGHNT, CDR2 FRNRAP. The CDR3 extends over 11 amino acids. The V gene lost 5 bases and the J gene lost 7 bases, with 6 bases spanning the gap. The CDR3 region has the DNA TGTGCTAGTGGTCAAGGGAATGAGCAGTTCTTC. Its protein is CASGQGNEQFF.

This clonotype came up a few times. This sequence joins TRBV6-4 and TRBJ2-3; D is possibly TRBD2 (6 bases). The germline CDR1 and CDR2 sequences are MRHNA and SNTAGT. This CDR3 comprises 14 residues. The V end lost 4 bases, the J end lost 0 bases, and 8 bases lay between the germline ends. The DNA for the CDR3 is TGTGCCAGCAGTGTGGGGGGTAGCACAGATACGCAGTATTTT. It yields the protein CASSVGGSTDTQYF.

The chain has TRBV18 and TRBJ2-1, with D maybe TRBD1 (7 bases). Trimming shortened V by 5 bases and J by 10 bases, and 18 bases separated the two germline ends. Looked up from germline, CDR1 is KGHSH and CDR2 is LQKENI. This CDR3 region has 14 residues. The CDR3 bases are TGTGCCAGCTCAACCGACAGGGACTCTGCGGAGCAGTTCTTC. This codes for CASSTDRDSAEQFF.

This clonotype was recorded many times. The chain is built from TRBV6-2 or TRBV6-3 and TRBJ2-7, with D tentatively TRBD1 or TRBD2 (5 bases each). This CDR3 has 14 amino acids. Germline V gene lookup returns CDR1 MNHEY and CDR2 SVGEGT. Trimming shortened V by 2 bases and J by 0 bases, and 8 bases separated the two germline ends. CDR3 DNA: TGTGCCAGCAGTTACCCCGGGGCCTCCTACGAGCAGTACTTC. Amino acids: CASSYPGASYEQYF.

V and J are TRBV19 and TRBJ2-2; D ambiguous. The CDR3 totals 15 residues. CDR1 is LNHDA and CDR2 is SQIVND in the germline V gene (reference sequence). Between the trimmed V and J ends, which lost 4 bases and 3 bases, there was a span of 12 bases. The CDR3 DNA follows: TGTGCCAGTAGTACTGGGGAAGAGCACACCGGGGAGCTGTTTTTT. This translates into CASSTGEEHTGELFF.

The chain is built from TRBV4-1 and TRBJ2-5, with D tentatively TRBD2 (5 bases). Trimming stripped 4 bases from V and 4 bases from J, with 10 bases between. Looked up from germline, CDR1 is MGHRA and CDR2 is YSYEKL. The CDR3 length is 13 residues. CDR3 DNA: TGCGCCAGCAGCCCCCAACGGGGAGAGACCCAGTACTTC. This sequence encodes CASSPQRGETQYF.

The rearrangement uses TRBV3-1 and TRBJ2-7; D is uncertain. The CDR3 consists of 12 residues. Per the germline V gene, CDR1 is LGHDT and CDR2 is YNNKEL (reference sequence). The ends were cut back, 4 bases at V and 2 bases at J, with 6 bases in the middle. CDR3 loop: CASSRNTYEQYF. The CDR3, as DNA: TGTGCCAGCAGCCGAAACACCTACGAGCAGTACTTC.

This clonotype was detected ten times or more. The V and J genes are TRBV19 and TRBJ2-1, with 8 bases identical to TRBD2. Germline V CDR1 and CDR2: LNHDA, SQIVND (reference sequence). V was pared by 3 bases and J by 11 bases, with 9 bases of the junction left unmatched. The CDR3 totals 14 residues. CDR3 sequence reads: CASSMGRREGQQFF. CDR3 nucleotides: TGTGCCAGTAGTATGGGCCGCCGGGAGGGGCAGCAGTTCTTC.

This clonotype was detected only a few times. The chain carries TRBV9 and TRBJ1-1, with 8 bases that match TRBD1. CDR3 size: 15 residues. The trim removed 2 bases at V and 1 base at J, leaving 4 bases unmatched. CDR1 and CDR2 (germline): SGDLS, YYNGEE. This CDR3 reads CASSVGGQANTEAFF. DNA of the CDR3: TGTGCCAGCAGCGTGGGGGGACAGGCGAACACTGAAGCTTTCTTT.

This clonotype has ten or more counts. The V gene is TRBV4-3, the J gene TRBJ1-2, with D unclear. Germline assignment: CDR1 LGHNA and CDR2 YSLEER. Trimming cost V 0 bases and J 5 bases, with 13 bases left between them. CDR3 length: 15 amino acids. The CDR3 coding sequence is TGCGCCAGCAGCCAAGATGCGGGGATTTTTTATGGCTACACCTTC. Residues: CASSQDAGIFYGYTF.

This clonotype was detected only a few times. This chain joins TRBV11-3 and TRBJ2-7; D is unresolved. The germline V and J ends were trimmed by 0 bases and 5 bases, with 8 bases remaining between them. This CDR3 spans 13 amino acids. Germline CDR1 reads SGHNT; CDR2 reads YENEEA. CDR3 loop: CASSLENVDEQYF. Here the CDR3 DNA reads TGTGCCAGCAGCTTAGAAAATGTCGACGAGCAGTACTTC.